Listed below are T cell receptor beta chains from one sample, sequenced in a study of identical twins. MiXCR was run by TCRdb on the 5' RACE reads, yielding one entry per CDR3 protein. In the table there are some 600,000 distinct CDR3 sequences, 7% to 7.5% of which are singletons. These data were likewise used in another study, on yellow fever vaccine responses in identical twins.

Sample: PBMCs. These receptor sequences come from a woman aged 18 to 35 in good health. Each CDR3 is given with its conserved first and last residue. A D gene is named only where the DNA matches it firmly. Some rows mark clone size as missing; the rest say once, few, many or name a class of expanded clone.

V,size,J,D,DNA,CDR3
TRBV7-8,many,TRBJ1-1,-,TGTGCCAGCAGCTTAGGCGGAGGGGCGAACACTGAAGCTTTCTTT,CASSLGGGANTEAFF
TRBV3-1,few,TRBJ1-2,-,TGTGCCAGCAGCCAAGTGGGACCCGAGGATGGCTACACCTTC,CASSQVGPEDGYTF
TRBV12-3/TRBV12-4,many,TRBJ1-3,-,TGTGCCAGCAGTTTATCGGGGAGCTCTGGAAACACCATATATTTT,CASSLSGSSGNTIYF
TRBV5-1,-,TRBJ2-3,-,TGCGCCAGCAGCAGTGGGACTGGGAGCACAGATACGCAGTATTTT,CASSSGTGSTDTQYF
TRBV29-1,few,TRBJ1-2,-,TGCAGCGTTGAACCCGGGCCTAACTATGGCTACACCTTC,CSVEPGPNYGYTF
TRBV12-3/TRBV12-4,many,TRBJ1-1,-,TGTGCCAGCAGTCCAAGAACATCGGAAGCTTTCTTT,CASSPRTSEAFF
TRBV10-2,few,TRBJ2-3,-,TGCGCCAGCCGGGGGGCTGCTCCTGGCACAGATACGCAGTATTTT,CASRGAAPGTDTQYF
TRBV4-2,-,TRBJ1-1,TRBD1,TGTGCCAGCAGCCAGGAACAGGGGGCGGAAGCTTTCTTT,CASSQEQGAEAFF
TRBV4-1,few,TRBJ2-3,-,TGCGCCAGCAGCCAAGAAGGGCGGGACACAGATACGCAGTATTTT,CASSQEGRDTDTQYF
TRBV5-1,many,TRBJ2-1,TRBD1,TGCGCCGACCGGGACAGGGCAAAAGATGAGCAGTTCTTC,CADRDRAKDEQFF
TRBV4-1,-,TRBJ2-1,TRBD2,TGCGCCAGCAGCCAAGTAGTGACTAGCGGGGGGAAACCCTACAATGAGCAGTTCTTC,CASSQVVTSGGKPYNEQFF
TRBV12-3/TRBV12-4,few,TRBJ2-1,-,TGTGCCAGCAGAATAGCGTGGGCAGGAAACAATGAGCAGTTCTTC,CASRIAWAGNNEQFF
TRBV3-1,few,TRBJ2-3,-,TGTGCCAGCAGCCCCCCCCGCCCCGATACGCAGTATTTT,CASSPPRPDTQYF
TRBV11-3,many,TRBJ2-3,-,TGTGCCAGCAGCTTAGATGGGGGCGATGACCCTCCAGATACGCAGTATTTT,CASSLDGGDDPPDTQYF
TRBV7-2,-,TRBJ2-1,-,TGTGCCAGCAGCCGATACCCTTCGTCCAATGAGCAGTTCTTC,CASSRYPSSNEQFF
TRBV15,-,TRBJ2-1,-,TGTGCCACCAGCAGAGATCAAGCGGGCCAGTACAATGAGCAGTTCTTC,CATSRDQAGQYNEQFF
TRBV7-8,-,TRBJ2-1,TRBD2,TGTGCCAGCAGCTTAGCTTTGACTAGCGGGGGTAGTGAGCAGTTCTTC,CASSLALTSGGSEQFF
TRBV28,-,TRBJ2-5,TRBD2,TGTGCCAGCAGTCCCTTTGGGCGGGGGGGCCGGGAGACCCAGTACTTC,CASSPFGRGGRETQYF
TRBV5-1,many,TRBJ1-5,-,TGCGCCAGCAGCTTGGGACAGCTGGGTCAGCCCCAGCATTTT,CASSLGQLGQPQHF
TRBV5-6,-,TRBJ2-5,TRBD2,TGTGCCAGCAGCTTGGAAGCGGGAGTAAAAGAGACCCAGTACTTC,CASSLEAGVKETQYF
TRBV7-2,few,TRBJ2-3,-,TGTGCCAGCAGCTTGATGACAGCCCGCACAGATACGCAGTATTTT,CASSLMTARTDTQYF
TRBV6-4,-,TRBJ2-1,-,TGTGCCAGCAGTGTAAGCGGTTCCTTTTACGAGCAGTTCTTC,CASSVSGSFYEQFF
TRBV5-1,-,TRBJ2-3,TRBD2,TGCGCCAGCAGCATCGGGACTAGCGGGAGTGGCACAGATACGCAGTATTTT,CASSIGTSGSGTDTQYF
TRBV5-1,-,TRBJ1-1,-,TGCGCCAGCACCTTGGAGTTGGGGAACACTGAAGCTTTCTTT,CASTLELGNTEAFF
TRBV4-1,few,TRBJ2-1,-,TGCGCCAGCAGCCAACAAGACAGGGAGGGGCATGAGCAGTTCTTC,CASSQQDREGHEQFF
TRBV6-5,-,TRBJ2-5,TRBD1,TGTGCCAGCAGTTACGTCGGGACAGTCCAAGAGACCCAGTACTTC,CASSYVGTVQETQYF
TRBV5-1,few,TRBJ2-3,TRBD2,TGCGCCAGCAGCTACCGGACTAGCGGGATGGGTAGCACAGATACGCAGTATTTT,CASSYRTSGMGSTDTQYF
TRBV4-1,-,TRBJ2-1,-,TGCGCCAGCAGCCAAGTTCGACAGACACCGGGGAATGAGCAGTTCTTC,CASSQVRQTPGNEQFF
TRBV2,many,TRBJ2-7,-,TGTGCCAGCATCTCGGACAGTTACTCCTACGAGCAGTACTTC,CASISDSYSYEQYF
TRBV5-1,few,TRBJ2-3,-,TGCGCCAGGGACAGACCGGGGGCGATCACAGATACGCAGTATTTT,CARDRPGAITDTQYF
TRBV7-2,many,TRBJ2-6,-,TGTGCCAGCAGCTTAGGACCCTTTTCTGGGGCCAACGTCCTGACTTTC,CASSLGPFSGANVLTF
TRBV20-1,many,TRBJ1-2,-,TGCAGTGCCGAGGGGGTAGGGACCCATAACTATGGCTACACCTTC,CSAEGVGTHNYGYTF
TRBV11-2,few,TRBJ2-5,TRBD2,TGTGCCAGCAGCTTACTAGCGGGGGGAGGGAAGACCCAGTACTTC,CASSLLAGGGKTQYF
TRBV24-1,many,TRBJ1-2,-,TGTGCCACCAGTGTGCCCGCTCGGAAAGGGCGACTCGGGGACTATGGCTACACCTTC,CATSVPARKGRLGDYGYTF
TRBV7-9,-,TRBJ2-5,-,TGTGCCAGCAGCTTAAACTTTAGGCTAGCTCAAGAGACCCAGTACTTC,CASSLNFRLAQETQYF
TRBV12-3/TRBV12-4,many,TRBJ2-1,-,TGTGCCAGCAGGGCTCTAGCGAGCTACAATGAGCAGTTCTTC,CASRALASYNEQFF